This T cell receptor beta chain is drawn from a study of shared clonotypes between healthy human individuals. Germline V gene lookup returns CDR1 MGHDK and CDR2 SYGVNS. The CDR3 has 12 amino acids. Method: immunoSEQ multiplex PCR; TCRdb's copy keeps in-frame clones and lacks some. Of about 2.3 million clones in the sample, under 95% were seen once. This sequence joins TRBV25-1 and TRBJ2-5; no firm D call. The J call may be in error: the DNA end matches TRBJ2-7 better. The source of this sequence is a man between 18 and 29 years old in good health. Some clones in this sample may be carry-over from other donors' samples. Input material: naive CD4+ T cells from PBMCs. Subset meaning: CD45RA+ positively selected. The CDR3 sequence is CASSDGRYEQYF. For the CDR3, the DNA is TGTGCCAGCAGTGATGGTCGGTACGAGCAGTACTTC.